The present entry profiles one TCR beta chain with its context. This receptor's antigen is unknown. No per-base quality is available; no much larger clone lies one base away. This sample was taken from a study of T cell clones after liver transplantation (dated by TCRdb to between 2018 and 2021). Background on the whole study: The samples were obtained from ITN030ST, a randomized trial that attempted immunosuppression withdrawal within 2 years after liver transplantation. Blood samples were collected pre-transplant, pre-randomization before withdrawal, and post-randomization after either full withdrawal or failed withdrawal. Donor-reactive T cell clones were identified by TCRbeta sequencing following a pre-transplant mixed lymphocyte reaction and were subsequently tracked in post-transplant blood. Tolerance meant complete immunosuppression withdrawal for at least one year without liver enzymes rising beyond twice the upper limit of normal. Three of the eight recipients were HCV-positive; the others were transplanted for non-autoimmune, non-viral indications. No induction therapy was given to the subjects, and standard immunosuppression was administered until randomization at 12-24 months post-transplant. Third party-reactive TCRbeta sequences were also identified from pre-transplant MLRs to serve as an antigen-independent comparator for donor-reactive sequences. A cohort of 8 liver transplant recipients was studied, of whom 3 were classified as tolerant and 5 as non-tolerant. Overall study outcomes, separate from this receptor: Because allograft tissue specimens were not available, migration of donor-reactive T cells into the graft, rather than deletion, may have occurred. A significant post-transplant decrease in circulating donor-reactive CD4 TCRbeta sequences was observed in most of the 8 subjects, irrespective of tolerance or HCV status. Low numbers of available donor cells limited the measurable donor-reactive repertoire in two subjects. Once repertoire turnover was taken into account, donor-reactive detection showed a significant reduction for CD4 in 7 of 8 subjects and for CD8 in 8 of 8. Because of small, heterogeneous patient numbers and non-standardized post-transplant time points, the conclusions were only preliminary. Donor-reactive sequences declined more than third party-reactive ones, suggesting partial antigen-specific deletion unrelated to withdrawal success.

Unstimulated PBMCs, after thawing, were stained for CD3, CD4 and CD8 and then FACS-sorted into CD3+CD4+ and CD3+CD8+ populations. Each of the 8 studied subjects was randomized to immunosuppression withdrawal. The Qiagen DNeasy Blood and Tissue Kit was used for genomic DNA isolation. Looking up the germline V gene yields CDR1 MNHEY and CDR2 SVGAGI. Trimmed from V: 7 bases; trimmed from J: 1 base; junction bases lacking a gene match: 3. The CDR3 covers 14 residues, taking in both the cysteine and the phenylalanine. Only the CDR3 DNA is retained, 42 bases long and in frame from the first base. Frozen genomic DNA underwent high-throughput TCRbeta CDR3 sequencing by immunoSEQ, including PCR amplification, mapping, bias correction and internal controls. The paper's processing steps were these. Productive rearrangements were kept, and unique TCRbeta sequences were defined by CDR3 nucleotide sequence plus V and J gene. A sequence counted as donor-reactive only if the sequence showed at least 5-fold expansion in CFSE-low cells compared with unstimulated pre-transplant cells and had a frequency of at least 0.01%. Minimum frequency thresholds were set for each subject based on the unstimulated sample with the lowest template count, ensuring at least 90% detection power. Jensen-Shannon divergence between the top 1000 TCRbeta sequences after and before transplant was used to measure repertoire turnover. Two-sided Fisher's exact tests were used to test for changes in the detection of donor-reactive sequences. What TCRdb holds here is the immuneACCESS table cut down to in-frame rearrangements. Part of the clones is not present; checked against another copy, under half of the missing clones reflect an unresolved V gene, and the others are unexplained. The V and J calls and clone size were taken over from that table, and D and trimming were inferred from the DNA. The sample has some 80,000 clones on record, around four fifths of them singletons. The top ten constitute over 2% of the sample.

This receptor was identified in a human patient who received a liver transplant. Some T cells may be donor cells from the graft after a transplant. The chain couples TRBV6-5 to TRBJ2-3; 9 bases in the junction line up with TRBD2. The starting material was CD4+ T cells from blood, obtained 48 months after liver transplant. The DNA sequence reads TGTGCCAGCACCTCTAGCGGGGGCACAGATACGCAGTATTTT. Translated, it gives CASTSSGGTDTQYF.